The 27 T cell receptor beta chains below were found in one sample sequenced in a study of blood T cells in healthy people across ages. Alongside a J-beta primer mix, a sample-barcoded 5' primer served in a second PCR lasting about 7 to 12 cycles. One entry per CDR3 protein, called by TCRdb with MiXCR from the 5' RACE reads. This table holds hundreds of thousands of distinct CDR3 sequences, 56% found once. The sample comprised blood. These receptors all stem from a middle-aged man in good health.

This clonotype appeared many times. The chain is built from TRBV6-4 and TRBJ2-1; 8 nucleotides line up with TRBD2. This CDR3 has 15 amino acids. The V gene end was trimmed by 4 bases and the J gene end by 8 bases; junction bases not matched to a gene: 10. Germline loops: CDR1 MRHNA, CDR2 SNTAGT. CDR3 coding DNA: TGTGCCAGCAGTGTGGAGACTAGCGATTCCCATGAGCAGTTCTTC. Its protein product is CASSVETSDSHEQFF.

The table lists this clonotype with a few counts. The J gene is TRBJ2-1, the V gene TRBV2, with a tentative D call TRBD2 (5 bases). CDR3 length: 15 residues. Germline values: CDR1 SNHLY, CDR2 FYNNEI. V shed 6 bases and J shed 3 bases, with 15 bases lying between them. The CDR3 sequence: CASSRGLDIYNEQFF. The CDR3 DNA reads TGTGCCAGCAGCCGTGGACTCGATATCTACAATGAGCAGTTCTTC.

This clonotype has only a few counts. This chain connects TRBV29-1 to TRBJ2-3; D gene ambiguous. The V gene lost 0 bases and the J gene lost 4 bases, with 8 bases spanning the gap. The CDR3 totals 13 residues. Germline V gene lookup returns CDR1 SQVTM and CDR2 ANQGSEA. The CDR3 DNA reads TGCAGCGTTGAAGATCTTCGTTCAGATACGCAGTATTTT. Translation gives CSVEDLRSDTQYF.

The chain carries TRBV18 and TRBJ1-1; D may be TRBD1 (5 bases). Trimming removed 2 bases from V and 3 bases from J, with 10 bases in between. The CDR3 is made up of 14 amino acids. Germline CDR1 and CDR2: KGHSH and LQKENI. The CDR3 is CASSPCSGDTEAFF. The CDR3 nucleotides are TGTGCCAGCTCACCATGTTCGGGGGACACTGAAGCTTTCTTT.

The rearrangement links TRBV21-1 to TRBJ1-2. TRBV21-1 is a listed pseudogene. This CDR3 contains 15 residues. Here the CDR3 DNA reads TGTGCCAGCAGCTCCCTCCGCACAGCTCCCTATGGCTACACCTTC. Translation: CASSSLRTAPYGYTF.

J is TRBJ1-4 and V is TRBV28; D gene uncertain. The CDR3 consists of 15 residues. Germline CDR1 and CDR2: MDHEN and SYDVKM. Deletions cut 5 bases from V and 0 bases from J, with 10 bases between. The CDR3 DNA reads as TGTGCCAGCAGTCACCACGGATCAACTAATGAAAAACTGTTTTTT. This translates into CASSHHGSTNEKLFF.

The chain recombines TRBV12-3 or TRBV12-4 with TRBJ2-7; D gene unclear. The CDR3 spans 13 residues. Trimming shortened V by 2 bases and J by 10 bases, and 15 bases separated the two germline ends. CDR3 in DNA: TGTGCCAGCAGTTTAAACCCGCGGTGGGCCCAGTACTTC. Translated: CASSLNPRWAQYF.

The genes are TRBV12-3 or TRBV12-4 and TRBJ2-4; D tentatively fits TRBD1 or TRBD2 (6 bases each). The CDR3 has 16 residues. V shed 5 bases and J shed 2 bases, with 16 bases lying between them. CDR3 protein: CASSRKGGGPKNIQYF. The DNA of the CDR3 is TGTGCCAGCAGTAGAAAAGGGGGAGGTCCCAAAAACATTCAGTACTTC.

This clonotype was found once. One end of the junction fails to match germline, which may point to a read error. The V gene is TRBV7-9, the J gene TRBJ2-1; TRBD2 matches 11 bases. The CDR3 runs 17 residues. Per germline, CDR1 SEHNR and CDR2 FQNEAQ (reference sequence). This CDR3 reads CASFSGRAGSSYNGQFF. The CDR3 DNA is TGTGCCAGTTTTAGCGGGAGGGCCGGAAGCTCCTACAATGGGCAGTTCTTC.

The rearrangement uses TRBV3-1 and TRBJ2-7; perhaps TRBD1 as D (6 bases). This CDR3 is built from 14 residues. The germline V and J ends were trimmed by 4 bases and 2 bases, with 12 bases remaining between them. Germline V lookup: CDR1 LGHDT, CDR2 YNNKEL (reference sequence). This CDR3 is CASSPRDTAYEQYF. The CDR3 bases are TGTGCCAGCAGCCCCCGGGACACGGCCTACGAGCAGTACTTC.

This chain joins TRBV18 and TRBJ2-5, with D possibly being TRBD2 (6 bases). Deletions cut 6 bases from V and 5 bases from J, with 13 bases between. Germline loops: CDR1 KGHSH, CDR2 LQKENI. The CDR3 covers 13 residues. This chain's CDR3 is CASSNSEGETQYF. CDR3 coding DNA: TGTGCCAGCTCTAATTCGGAGGGGGAGACCCAGTACTTC.

This chain connects TRBV29-1 to TRBJ2-7, with D perhaps assigned TRBD1 or TRBD2 (5 bases each). Judging by the DNA end, TRBJ2-5 fits better; the J call may be wrong. The CDR3 covers 12 residues. CDR1 is SQVTM and CDR2 is ANQGSEA in the germline V gene. CDR3 sequence: CSVGAWGETQYF. DNA for the CDR3: TGCAGCGTTGGGGCATGGGGGGAGACCCAGTACTTC.

The genes are TRBV7-6 and TRBJ2-5; possible D gene TRBD1, 5 bases. This CDR3 has 13 residues. The V end was cut by 5 bases, the J end by 7 bases, with 14 bases between. Germline lookup yields CDR1 SGHVS and CDR2 FNYEAQ. The CDR3 DNA is TGTGCCAGCAGCCCCGGGCCCCAGGGGACCCAGTACTTC. It codes for CASSPGPQGTQYF.

The table lists this clonotype with a few counts. The V and J genes are TRBV5-1 and TRBJ2-1; 7 positions match TRBD1. The CDR3 runs to 14 residues. From germline, CDR1 is SGHRS and CDR2 YFSETQ. V was clipped by 0 bases and J by 7 bases; unmatched bases: 4. The CDR3 DNA reads TGCGCCAGCAGCTTGGAACAGGGGTTAAATGAGCAGTTCTTC. It translates to CASSLEQGLNEQFF.

The chain recombines TRBV9 with TRBJ2-3; 10 bases fit TRBD2. In germline, CDR1 is SGDLS, CDR2 YYNGEE. With V trimmed by 0 bases and J by 5 bases, 6 bases remained unmatched. CDR3 size: 16 residues. The CDR3 sequence is CASSVDLAGVGDTQYF. CDR3 nucleotide sequence: TGTGCCAGCAGCGTAGATCTAGCGGGAGTTGGAGATACGCAGTATTTT.

The chain links TRBV27 to TRBJ2-7; the D gene is possibly TRBD1 (5 bases). The CDR3 is 15 amino acids. In germline, CDR1 is MNHEY, CDR2 SMNVEV (reference sequence). The V end was cut by 2 bases, the J end by 0 bases, with 11 bases between. The CDR3 protein is CASSLSARASYEQYF. CDR3 DNA: TGTGCCAGCAGTTTAAGCGCCAGGGCCTCCTACGAGCAGTACTTC.

The gene calls are TRBV9 and TRBJ2-2, with D hard to call. The germline V gene encodes CDR1 SGDLS and CDR2 YYNGEE. This CDR3 contains 15 residues. V gave up 2 bases and J gave up 0 bases, with 8 bases separating them. CDR3 in amino acids: CASSVNPANTGELFF. The CDR3 DNA is TGTGCCAGCAGCGTCAACCCCGCGAACACCGGGGAGCTGTTTTTT.

The sample holds a few counts of this clonotype. The genes are TRBV29-1 and TRBJ2-5, with D uncertain. Deletions cut 3 bases from V and 4 bases from J, with 6 bases between. There are 11 residues in the CDR3. CDR1 SQVTM and CDR2 ANQGSEA come from the germline V gene. The chain's CDR3 is CSVDIVETQYF. CDR3 DNA: TGCAGCGTTGATATTGTAGAGACCCAGTACTTC.

The chain links TRBV5-1 to TRBJ2-5, with 9 bases that match TRBD1. With V trimmed by 0 bases and J by 2 bases, 2 bases remained unmatched. Germline V gene sequence: CDR1 SGHRS, CDR2 YFSETQ. The CDR3 runs 15 residues. The CDR3 here is CASSLDGTGQETQYF. The CDR3, as DNA: TGCGCCAGCAGCTTGGACGGGACAGGGCAAGAGACCCAGTACTTC.

J is TRBJ2-5 and V is TRBV15; 9 nucleotides align to TRBD2. V trimming: 5 bases; J trimming: 11 bases; junction bases outside the gene matches: 18. This CDR3 comprises 16 residues. Germline loops: CDR1 LNHNV, CDR2 YYDKDF (reference sequence). In DNA form, the CDR3 reads TGTGCCACCAGCCGACAAGGCGGGAGGGACGACAATGAGCAGTACTTC. This codes for CATSRQGGRDDNEQYF.

The rearrangement uses TRBV28 and TRBJ2-4; D call uncertain. The better agreement between TRBJ2-5 and the DNA end casts doubt on the J call. Germline CDR1 reads MDHEN; CDR2 reads SYDVKM. This CDR3 spans 14 amino acids. The CDR3 sequence is CASSRYRFQETQYF. The CDR3 DNA is TGTGCCAGCAGCCGCTACAGATTCCAAGAGACCCAGTACTTC.

The CDR3 is CASSVRPGGGPDTQYF. CDR3 nucleotides: TGTGCCAGCAGCGTTCGACCGGGGGGCGGCCCAGATACGCAGTATTTT. V usage is TRBV9 and J usage is TRBJ2-3; TRBD2 is a possible D gene (7 bases). CDR3 length: 16 residues. V was pared by 2 bases and J by 4 bases, with 17 bases between. Germline V gives CDR1 SGDLS, CDR2 YYNGEE.

The V call is TRBV3-1, the J call TRBJ1-1; D remains ambiguous. Germline lookup yields CDR1 LGHDT and CDR2 YNNKEL (reference sequence). V gave up 4 bases and J gave up 1 base, with 13 bases separating them. This CDR3 is built from 15 residues. DNA of the CDR3: TGTGCCAGCAGCCTCCAGAATTCCCCGAACACTGAAGCTTTCTTT. Protein: CASSLQNSPNTEAFF.

The rearrangement joins TRBV10-3 to TRBJ2-7; 12 bases fit TRBD2. V was pared by 6 bases and J by 7 bases, with 13 bases of the junction left unmatched. The V gene's germline CDR1 is ENHRY and CDR2 SYGVKD. CDR3 length: 16 residues. The CDR3 DNA follows: TGTGCCATCAGCGGAGCTAGCGGGAGGGCCCTTAGGGAGCAGTACTTC. Its protein product is CAISGASGRALREQYF.

This chain connects TRBV4-1 to TRBJ1-2; TRBD1 matches 7 bases. The CDR3 loop spans 16 amino acids. The V and J ends lost 3 bases and 6 bases, in that order; junction bases with no gene match: 13. Germline values: CDR1 MGHRA, CDR2 YSYEKL. The CDR3 sequence: CASSQGGGARSDGYTF. CDR3 nucleotides: TGCGCCAGCAGCCAGGGAGGGGGCGCAAGGTCTGATGGCTACACCTTC.

V and J are TRBV28 and TRBJ2-3; 7 nucleotides align to TRBD2. CDR1 MDHEN and CDR2 SYDVKM come from the germline V gene. Germline trimming cut 1 base from V and 2 bases from J; bases unmatched to any gene: 6. The CDR3 contains 16 residues. CDR3 bases: TGTGCCAGCAGTTTATCGGGGGGACGGGTCACAGATACGCAGTATTTT. Its protein product is CASSLSGGRVTDTQYF.

This clonotype was detected only a few times. The V call is TRBV12-5, the J call TRBJ1-2; TRBD1 agrees at 8 bases. CDR1 is LGHNT and CDR2 is FRNRAP in the germline V gene. The CDR3 loop spans 16 amino acids. V shed 5 bases and J 8 bases; nucleotides not matched to a gene: 16. CDR3 nucleotides: TGTGCTAGTGGTACACCCGGGACAGGATATATGGAAGGCTACACCTTC. It translates to CASGTPGTGYMEGYTF.